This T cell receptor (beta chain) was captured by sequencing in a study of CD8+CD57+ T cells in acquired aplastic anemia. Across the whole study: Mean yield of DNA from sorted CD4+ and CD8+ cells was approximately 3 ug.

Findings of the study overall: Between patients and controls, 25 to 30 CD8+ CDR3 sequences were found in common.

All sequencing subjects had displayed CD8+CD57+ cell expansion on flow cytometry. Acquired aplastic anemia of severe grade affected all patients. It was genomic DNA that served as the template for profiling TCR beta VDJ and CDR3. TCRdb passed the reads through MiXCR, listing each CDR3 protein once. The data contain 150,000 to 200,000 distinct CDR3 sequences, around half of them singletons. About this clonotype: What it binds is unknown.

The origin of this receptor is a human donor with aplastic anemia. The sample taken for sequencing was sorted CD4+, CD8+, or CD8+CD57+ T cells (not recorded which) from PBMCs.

CDR3 amino acids: CSAPRGGNTEAFF. CDR3 DNA sequence: TGCAGTGCCCCCCGCGGAGGGAACACTGAAGCTTTCTTT. V gene TRBV20-1 combines with J gene TRBJ1-1; no reliable D call. The CDR3 runs to 13 residues. Germline values: CDR1 DFQATT, CDR2 SNEGSKA (reference sequence). The V end was cut by 6 bases, the J end by 1 base, with 12 bases between.